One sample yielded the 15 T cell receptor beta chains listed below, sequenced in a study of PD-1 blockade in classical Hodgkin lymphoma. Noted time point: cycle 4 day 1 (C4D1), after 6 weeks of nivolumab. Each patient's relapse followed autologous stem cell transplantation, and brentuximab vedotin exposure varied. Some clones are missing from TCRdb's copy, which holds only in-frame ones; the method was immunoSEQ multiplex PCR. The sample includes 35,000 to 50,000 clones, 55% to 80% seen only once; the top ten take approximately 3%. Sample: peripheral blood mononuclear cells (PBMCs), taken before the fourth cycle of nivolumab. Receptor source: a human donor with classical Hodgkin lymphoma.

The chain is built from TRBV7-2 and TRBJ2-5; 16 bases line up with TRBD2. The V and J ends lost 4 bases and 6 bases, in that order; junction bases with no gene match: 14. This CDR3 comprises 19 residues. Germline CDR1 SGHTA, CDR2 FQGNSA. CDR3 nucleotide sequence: TGTGCCAGCAGCTGGCCGTTCGGGACTAGCGGGGGGGCAGGAAAGACCCAGTACTTC. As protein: CASSWPFGTSGGAGKTQYF.

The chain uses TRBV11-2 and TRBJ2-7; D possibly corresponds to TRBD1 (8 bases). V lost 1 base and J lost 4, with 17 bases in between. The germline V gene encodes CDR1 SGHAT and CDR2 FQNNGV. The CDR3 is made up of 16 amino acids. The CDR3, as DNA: TGTGCCAGCAGCTTAGGAGGAACAGGGGGGGTGTACGAGCAGTACTTC. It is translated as CASSLGGTGGVYEQYF.

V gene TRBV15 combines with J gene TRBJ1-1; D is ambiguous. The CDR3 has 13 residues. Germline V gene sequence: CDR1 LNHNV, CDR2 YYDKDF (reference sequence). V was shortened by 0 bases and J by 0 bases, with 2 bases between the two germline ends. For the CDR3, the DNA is TGTGCCACCAGCAGAGACTTGAACACTGAAGCTTTCTTT. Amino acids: CATSRDLNTEAFF.

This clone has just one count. The DNA for the CDR3 is TGTGCCAGCAGTTTTGGGGGCGCTGGGTATGGCTACACCTTC. Translation: CASSFGGAGYGYTF. V is TRBV6-5 and J is TRBJ1-2; tentative D call: TRBD1 (6 bases). Germline CDR1 and CDR2: MNHEY and SVGAGI. Trimming removed 4 bases at V and 5 bases at J, with 14 bases between. The CDR3 is 14 residues long.

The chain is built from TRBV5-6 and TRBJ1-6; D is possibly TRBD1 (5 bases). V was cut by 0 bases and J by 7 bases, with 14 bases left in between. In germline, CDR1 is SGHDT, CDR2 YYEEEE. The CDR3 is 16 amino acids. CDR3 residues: CASSLGGTNPNSPLHF. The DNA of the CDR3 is TGTGCCAGCAGCTTGGGGGGGACGAACCCCAATTCACCCCTCCACTTT.

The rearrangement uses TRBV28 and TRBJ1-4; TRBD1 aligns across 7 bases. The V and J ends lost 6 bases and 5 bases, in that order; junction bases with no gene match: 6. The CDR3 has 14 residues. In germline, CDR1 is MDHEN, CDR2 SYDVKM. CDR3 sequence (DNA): TGTGCCAGCAGACCCGGGACAGTGAATGAAAAACTGTTTTTT. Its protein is CASRPGTVNEKLFF.

The CDR3 spells CASKHWGQGATGELFF. The CDR3 DNA sequence: TGCGCCAGCAAACATTGGGGGCAGGGGGCAACCGGGGAGCTGTTTTTT. The chain employs TRBV5-1 and TRBJ2-2; 8 positions match TRBD1. CDR3 length equals 16 residues. The V gene end was trimmed by 6 bases and the J gene end by 5 bases; junction bases not matched to a gene: 12. Germline CDR1 and CDR2: SGHRS and YFSETQ.

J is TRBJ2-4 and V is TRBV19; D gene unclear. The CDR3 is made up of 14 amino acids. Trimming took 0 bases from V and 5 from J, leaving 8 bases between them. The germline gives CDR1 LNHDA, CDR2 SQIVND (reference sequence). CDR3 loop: CASSIDHRENIQYF. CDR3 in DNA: TGTGCCAGTAGTATAGATCATAGGGAAAACATTCAGTACTTC.

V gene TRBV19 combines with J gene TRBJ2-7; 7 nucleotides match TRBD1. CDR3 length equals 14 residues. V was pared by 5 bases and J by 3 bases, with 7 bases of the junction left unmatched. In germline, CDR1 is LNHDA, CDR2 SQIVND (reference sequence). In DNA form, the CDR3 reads TGTGCCAGTAGTGTCCAGGGGGAATACTACGAGCAGTACTTC. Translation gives CASSVQGEYYEQYF.

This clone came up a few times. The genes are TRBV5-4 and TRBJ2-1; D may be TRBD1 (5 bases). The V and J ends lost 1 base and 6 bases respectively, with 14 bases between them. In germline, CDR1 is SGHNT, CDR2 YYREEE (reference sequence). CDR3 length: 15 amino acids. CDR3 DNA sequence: TGTGCCAGCAGCTTGTATCAGGGTCTTAGCAATGAGCAGTTCTTC. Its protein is CASSLYQGLSNEQFF.

CDR3 DNA sequence: TGTGCCAGCAGTTACTCACAGATGGACAATCAGCCCCAGCATTTT. Protein product: CASSYSQMDNQPQHF. V is TRBV6-5 and J is TRBJ1-5, with D hard to call. CDR1 and CDR2 from the germline V gene are MNHEY and SVGAGI. Trimming removed 0 bases at V and 3 bases at J, with 9 bases between. The CDR3 consists of 15 residues.

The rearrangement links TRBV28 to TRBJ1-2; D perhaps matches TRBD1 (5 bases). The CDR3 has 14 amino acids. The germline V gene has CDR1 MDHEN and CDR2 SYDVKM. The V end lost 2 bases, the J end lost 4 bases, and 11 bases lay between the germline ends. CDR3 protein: CASSLNAGVYGYTF. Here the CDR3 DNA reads TGTGCCAGCAGTTTAAATGCGGGGGTCTATGGCTACACCTTC.

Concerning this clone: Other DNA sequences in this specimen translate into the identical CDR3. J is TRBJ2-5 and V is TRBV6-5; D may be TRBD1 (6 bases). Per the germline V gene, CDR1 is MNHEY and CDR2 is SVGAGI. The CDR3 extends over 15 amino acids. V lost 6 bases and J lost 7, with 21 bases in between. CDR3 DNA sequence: TGTGCCAGCAGGCTTAGTGGGGGCCCACATAGGACCCAGTACTTC. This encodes CASRLSGGPHRTQYF.

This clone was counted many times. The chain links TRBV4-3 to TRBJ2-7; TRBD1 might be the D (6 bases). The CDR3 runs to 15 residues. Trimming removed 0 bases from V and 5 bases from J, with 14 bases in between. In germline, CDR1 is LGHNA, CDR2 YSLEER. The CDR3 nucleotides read TGCGCCAGCAGCCAAGAATCCGCAGGGGCCCACGAGCAGTACTTC. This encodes CASSQESAGAHEQYF.

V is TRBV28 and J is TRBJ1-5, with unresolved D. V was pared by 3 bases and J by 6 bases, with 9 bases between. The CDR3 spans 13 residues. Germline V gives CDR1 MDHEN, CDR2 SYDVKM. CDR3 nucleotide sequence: TGTGCCAGCAGTTTGCAGCTCGGTCAGCCCCAGCATTTT. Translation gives CASSLQLGQPQHF.